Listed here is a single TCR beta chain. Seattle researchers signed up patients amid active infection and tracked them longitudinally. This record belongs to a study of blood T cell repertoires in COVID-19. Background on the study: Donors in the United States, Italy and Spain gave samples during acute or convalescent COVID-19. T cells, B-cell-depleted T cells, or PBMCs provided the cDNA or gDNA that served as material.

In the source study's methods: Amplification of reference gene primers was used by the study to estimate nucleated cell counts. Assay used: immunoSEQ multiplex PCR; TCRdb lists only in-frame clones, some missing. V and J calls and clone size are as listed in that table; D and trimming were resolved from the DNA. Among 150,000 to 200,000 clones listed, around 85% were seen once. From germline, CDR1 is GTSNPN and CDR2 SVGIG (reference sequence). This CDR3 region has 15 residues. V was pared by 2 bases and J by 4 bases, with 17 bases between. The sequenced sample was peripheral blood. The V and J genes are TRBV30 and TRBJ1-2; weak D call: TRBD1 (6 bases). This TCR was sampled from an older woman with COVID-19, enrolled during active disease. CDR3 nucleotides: TGTGCCTGGAGTCCGGACAGCACGGACTCCTATGGCTACACCTTC. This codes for CAWSPDSTDSYGYTF.